What follows are 4 T cell receptor beta chains derived from one specimen sequenced in a study of shared clonotypes between healthy human individuals. The method was immunoSEQ multiplex PCR; TCRdb's version includes in-frame clones alone and lacks a portion of them. The sample includes a few million clones, roughly nine tenths of them seen just once. Sequenced material: naive CD4+ T cells sorted from blood. The subset denotes: CD45RA+ positively selected. These receptors were taken from a man aged 18-30 years in good health.

In regard to this clone: The same CDR3 can be traced to other DNA sequences in this sample. V gene TRBV5-1 combines with J gene TRBJ1-4, with 9 bases identical to TRBD1. J was trimmed by 5 bases and V by 4 bases; bases with no gene match: 6. Germline CDR1 is SGHRS and CDR2 is YFSETQ. CDR3 length: 15 amino acids. The CDR3 nucleotides read TGCGCCAGCAGCACCGGGACAGGGAGGAATGAAAAACTGTTTTTT. This translates into CASSTGTGRNEKLFF.

The chain joins TRBV7-9 to TRBJ2-3; 9 nucleotides agree with TRBD1. The CDR3 is 16 amino acids. CDR1 and CDR2 (germline): SEHNR, FQNEAQ (reference sequence). Unmatched junction bases numbered 10, after V lost 3 bases and J lost 6 bases. DNA of the CDR3: TGTGCCAGCAGCTTCAAGACAGGGGGTATGGGGGATACGCAGTATTTT. It codes for CASSFKTGGMGDTQYF.

V usage is TRBV28 and J usage is TRBJ1-1, with TRBD1 identical over 9 bases. J was trimmed by 11 bases and V by 6 bases; bases with no gene match: 13. Germline V gives CDR1 MDHEN, CDR2 SYDVKM. CDR3 length: 14 residues. The CDR3: CASRSRDRVLGAFF. The CDR3 DNA reads as TGTGCCAGCAGGTCCCGGGACAGGGTCCTAGGGGCTTTCTTT. Based on the CDR3 plus reference TRBV28 and TRBJ1-1, the full variable domain is DVKVTQSSRYLVKRTGEKVFLECVQDMDHENMFWYRQDPGLGLRLIYFSYDVKMKEKGDIPEGYSVSREKKERFSLILESASTNQTSMYLCASRSRDRVLGAFFGQGTRLTVV.

The J gene is TRBJ1-3, the V gene TRBV7-9; unclear D gene. This CDR3 comprises 15 residues. CDR1 and CDR2 from the germline V gene are SEHNR and FQNEAQ (reference sequence). V was shortened by 6 bases and J by 1 base, with 13 bases between the two germline ends. CDR3 loop: CASRANSASGNTIYF. The CDR3 coding sequence is TGTGCCAGCAGGGCGAATAGTGCTTCTGGAAACACCATATATTTT.